This T cell receptor (beta chain) was recovered during a study of OX40 agonist ivuxolimab in advanced cancers. Looking at the study overall: Ivuxolimab is an agonistic anti-OX40 (CD134) antibody, and patients were treated with it. The study gave patients intravenous ivuxolimab at 0.01 to 10 mg/kg every 2 weeks. Study-level results: The expanded peripheral T cells' antigen specificity was not determined. Low levels of normalized T-cell clonal expansion also appeared in some nonresponders.

Libraries were prepared by immunoSEQ multiplex PCR; TCRdb keeps only in-frame clonotypes and omits some of them. The table has 55,000 to 65,000 clones, 88% seen once. This CDR3 spans 16 amino acids. The J segment lost 2 bases and the V segment lost 1 base, leaving 5 bases of the junction unmatched. Germline V gene sequence: CDR1 SGHNT, CDR2 YENEEA. A remark on this clone: Its antigen is unidentified.

The receptor was derived from an adult with an advanced solid tumor such as melanoma, head and neck, liver or kidney cancer. The sequenced sample was CD4+ or CD8+ T cells sorted from blood, obtained in a trial of the OX40 agonist ivuxolimab. V gene TRBV11-3 combines with J gene TRBJ2-1, with 7 bases fitting TRBD1. For the CDR3, the DNA is TGTGCCAGCAGCTTAGGAGAGGGGGCCCCCTACAATGAGCAGTTCTTC. This sequence encodes CASSLGEGAPYNEQFF.